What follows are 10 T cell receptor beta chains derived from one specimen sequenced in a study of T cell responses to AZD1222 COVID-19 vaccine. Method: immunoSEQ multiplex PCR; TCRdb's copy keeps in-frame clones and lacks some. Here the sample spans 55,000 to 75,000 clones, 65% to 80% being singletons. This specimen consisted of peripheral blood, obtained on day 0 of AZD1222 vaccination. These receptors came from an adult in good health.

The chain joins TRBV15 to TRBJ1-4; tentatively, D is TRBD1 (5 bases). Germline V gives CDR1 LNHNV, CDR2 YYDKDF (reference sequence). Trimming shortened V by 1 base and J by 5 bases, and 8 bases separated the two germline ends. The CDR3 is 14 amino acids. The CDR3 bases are TGTGCCACCAGCAGAGGACAGCAAAATGAAAAACTGTTTTTT. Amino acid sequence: CATSRGQQNEKLFF. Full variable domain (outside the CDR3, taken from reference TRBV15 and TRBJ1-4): DAMVIQNPRYQVTQFGKPVTLSCSQTLNHNVMYWYQQKSSQAPKLLFHYYDKDFNNEADTPDNFQSRRPNTSFCFLDIRSPGLGDTAMYLCATSRGQQNEKLFFGSGTQLSVL.

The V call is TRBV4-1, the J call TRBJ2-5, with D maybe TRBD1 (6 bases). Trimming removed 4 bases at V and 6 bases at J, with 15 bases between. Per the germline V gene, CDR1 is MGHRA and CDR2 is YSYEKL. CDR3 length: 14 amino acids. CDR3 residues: CASSLIQGGKTQYF. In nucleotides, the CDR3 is TGCGCCAGCAGCCTAATACAGGGTGGGAAGACCCAGTACTTC.

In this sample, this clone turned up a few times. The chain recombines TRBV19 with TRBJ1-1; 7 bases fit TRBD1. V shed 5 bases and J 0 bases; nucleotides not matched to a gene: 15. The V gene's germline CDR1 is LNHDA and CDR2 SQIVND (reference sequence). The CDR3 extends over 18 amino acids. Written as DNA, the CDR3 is TGTGCCAGTAGTGGGTTTACCCGGGACAGTTATATGAACACTGAAGCTTTCTTT. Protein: CASSGFTRDSYMNTEAFF.

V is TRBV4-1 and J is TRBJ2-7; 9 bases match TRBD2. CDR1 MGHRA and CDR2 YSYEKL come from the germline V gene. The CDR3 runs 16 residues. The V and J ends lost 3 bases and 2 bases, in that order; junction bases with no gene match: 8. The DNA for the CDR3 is TGCGCCAGCAGCCAGGCACGCGGGGGGGCAACCTACGAGCAGTACTTC. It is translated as CASSQARGGATYEQYF.

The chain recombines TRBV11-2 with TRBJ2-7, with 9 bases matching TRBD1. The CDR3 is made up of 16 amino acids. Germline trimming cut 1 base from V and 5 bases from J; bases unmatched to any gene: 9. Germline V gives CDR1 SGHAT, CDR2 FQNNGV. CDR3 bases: TGTGCCAGCAGCTTAGGACCGGGACAGGGCTTTGACGAGCAGTACTTC. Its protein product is CASSLGPGQGFDEQYF. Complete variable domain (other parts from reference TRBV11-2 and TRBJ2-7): EAGVAQSPRYKIIEKRQSVAFWCNPISGHATLYWYQQILGQGPKLLIQFQNNGVVDDSQLPKDRFSAERLKGVDSTLKIQPAKLEDSAVYLCASSLGPGQGFDEQYFGPGTRLTVT.

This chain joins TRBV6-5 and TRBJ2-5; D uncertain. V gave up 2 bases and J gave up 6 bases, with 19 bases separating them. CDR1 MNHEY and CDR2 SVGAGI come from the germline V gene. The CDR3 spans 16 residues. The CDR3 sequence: CASSYTYPTGHKTQYF. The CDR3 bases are TGTGCCAGCAGTTACACTTACCCAACTGGTCATAAGACCCAGTACTTC.

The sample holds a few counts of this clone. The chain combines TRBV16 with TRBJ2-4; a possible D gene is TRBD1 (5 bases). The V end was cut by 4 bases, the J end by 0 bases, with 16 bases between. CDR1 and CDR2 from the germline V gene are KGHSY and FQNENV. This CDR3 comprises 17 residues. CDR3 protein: CASSPSGWGLAKNIQYF. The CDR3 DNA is TGTGCCAGCAGCCCGTCAGGTTGGGGCTTAGCCAAAAACATTCAGTACTTC.

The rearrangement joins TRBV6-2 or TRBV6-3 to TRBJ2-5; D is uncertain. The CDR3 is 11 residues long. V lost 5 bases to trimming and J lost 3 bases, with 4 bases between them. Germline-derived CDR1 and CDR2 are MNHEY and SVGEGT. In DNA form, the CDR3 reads TGTGCCAGCAGTATTGAAGAGACCCAGTACTTC. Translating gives CASSIEETQYF.

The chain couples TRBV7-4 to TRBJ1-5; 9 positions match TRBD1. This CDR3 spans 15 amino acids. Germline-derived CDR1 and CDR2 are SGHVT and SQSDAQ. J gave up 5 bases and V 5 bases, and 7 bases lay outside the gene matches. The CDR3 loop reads CASSARTGADQPQHF. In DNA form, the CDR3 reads TGTGCCAGCAGCGCGCGGACAGGGGCTGATCAGCCCCAGCATTTT.

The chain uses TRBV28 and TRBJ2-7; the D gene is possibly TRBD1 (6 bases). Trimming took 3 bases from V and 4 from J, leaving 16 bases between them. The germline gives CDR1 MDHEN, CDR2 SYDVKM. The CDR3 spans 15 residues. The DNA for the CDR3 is TGTGCCAGCAGTTTTCCGGCAGGGGCTATATACGAGCAGTACTTC. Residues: CASSFPAGAIYEQYF.